Below are 3 T cell receptor beta chains sequenced from a single sample in a study of graft-versus-host responses after intestinal transplantation. These receptors have no known antigen. TCRdb keeps only in-frame clones here, not all; method: immunoSEQ multiplex PCR. The data contain some 110,000 clones, 90% to 95% of them singletons. The sample here was unstimulated CD8+ T cells sorted from spleen or lymph node cells, taken before transplant. The receptors were sampled from a human donor who was the organ donor for an intestinal transplant.

The chain is built from TRBV7-9 and TRBJ1-1; D uncertain. Per the germline V gene, CDR1 is SEHNR and CDR2 is FQNEAQ (reference sequence). This CDR3 region has 14 residues. V was pared by 1 base and J by 1 base, with 7 bases between. The CDR3 nucleotides read TGTGCCAGCAGCTTAGGGTCCGGGAACACTGAAGCTTTCTTT. As protein: CASSLGSGNTEAFF.

The chain recombines TRBV5-1 with TRBJ2-7, with no clear D. CDR1 and CDR2 (germline): SGHRS, YFSETQ. The length of the CDR3 is 14 residues. V lost 0 bases to trimming and J lost 2 bases, with 9 bases between them. CDR3 amino acids: CASSLAQETYEQYF. CDR3 in DNA: TGCGCCAGCAGCTTGGCCCAGGAGACCTACGAGCAGTACTTC.

This clone showed up just once. This sequence joins TRBV2 and TRBJ2-7; 16 bases line up with TRBD2. The CDR3 length is 17 residues. In germline, CDR1 is SNHLY, CDR2 FYNNEI. J lost 4 bases, V lost 4 bases, and 7 bases had no gene match. The CDR3 nucleotides read TGTGCCAGCAGTGGATGGGGGACTAGCGGGAGGGCTTACGAGCAGTACTTC. The encoded protein is CASSGWGTSGRAYEQYF.